One T cell receptor (beta chain) is described in this entry. This clonotype was picked up a small number of times. The clone's antigen remains unknown. The record has no base qualities; no much larger clone is one base away. Ophthalmopathy patients had moderately to severely active disease, Clinical Activity Score of at least 3, NOSPECS grade of at least 4, and duration under 3 months. The study excluded patients with uncontrolled infections, other autoimmune diseases, pregnancy or lactation. Diagnoses were established on the basis of clinical symptoms, serum thyroxine and TRAb, thyroid ultrasound, and orbital computed tomography. Ficoll-Paque density gradient centrifugation was used to isolate PBMCs from 10 ml of fresh peripheral blood. Total RNA was extracted with Trizol reagent, and quality was checked on an Agilent 2100 Bioanalyzer. The data originate from a study of T cells in Graves' hyperthyroidism and ophthalmopathy (dated by TCRdb to the late 2010s). About the full investigation: Peripheral blood samples were taken at initial diagnosis, before any treatment was given. A discovery cohort of fewer than 110 patients, 43 with Graves' ophthalmopathy and roughly 59 with stable Graves' hyperthyroidism, was used to find distinguishing TCR V-J signatures. Prospective prediction of ophthalmopathy was tested in an independent validation cohort consisting of some 20 hyperthyroidism patients and 15 to 17 patients who later progressed to ophthalmopathy. The 80 to 100 discovery patients were randomly divided into training and test sets at a 7:3 ratio. In addition, the study compared T-cell repertoires in thyroid tissue and in blood from a handful of Graves' hyperthyroidism patients. Once sampling was done, hyperthyroidism patients were given methimazole at a starting dose of 30 mg daily, whereas ophthalmopathy patients were given high-dose intravenous methylprednisolone. According to the paper, TCR Vbeta CDR3 sequencing was carried out on over 130 peripheral blood samples, which came from more than 40 ophthalmopathy, some 73 hyperthyroidism and approximately 17 progressor patients. What the research found in general, with its limitations: Blood samples also contained most of the expanded thyroid clonotypes (frequency above 0.001), which suggests that blood repertoires may reflect thyroid immune responses. In validation, the model predicted progression to ophthalmopathy a median of roughly six months before onset, with about 67% sensitivity and 72.22% specificity. Sample size was not statistically predetermined, and investigators were not blinded to group allocation. A 13 V-J signature model separated ophthalmopathy from stable hyperthyroidism, with 87.88% sensitivity and 81.08% specificity in cross-validation and 80%/75% in testing.

Amplification of TCR beta CDR3 regions was carried out from RNA transcripts. The TCR CDR3 was subjected to a first round of RT-PCR using the HTBI primer set and the Qiagen OneStep RT-PCR kit. The libraries were constructed in a second round of multiplex PCR and then size-selected and purified. The libraries were sequenced on an Illumina HiSeq2000 using paired-end 100 bp reads. In the paper's pipeline: SOAPnuke was used to process the raw data, with reads discarded if the reads contained adapters or uncalled bases, had a mean Phred below 15, or lacked an exact constant-primer or identifier match. COPE v1.2.5 was used to merge the high-quality paired reads, and each unique nucleotide sequence was defined as a clonotype. MiTCR v1.1 was used to align the clonotypes against IMGT TRBV, TRBD and TRBJ reference segments. The analysis was restricted to V-J combinations with a frequency above 0.0001, which together covered about 99% of the repertoires. The TCS score was defined as F50 (clonal expansion) divided by E x V (chaos), with BLOSUM62-based TCRdist calculated between CDR3 peptides within each V-J. Welch's t-statistics and random forest reduced 514 V-J features to 13, which were used in a naive Bayes classifier (R e1071). Thyroid-blood repertoire similarity was quantified with the Morisita-Horn index. Using fastp at Q25 and MiXCR, TCRdb reprocessed the public reads and kept productive beta chains. Entries that share a CDR3 protein sequence are merged under the most common genes and DNA. TCRdb's processing, not the authors' own work, is the source of the V and J calls. Across this sample there are approximately 600,000 distinct CDR3 sequences, with about 15% seen only once. The ten top clones hold approximately 4.3% of the sample.

The clonotype comes from a woman in her forties with Graves' ophthalmopathy. Source material: blood.

The CDR3 loop reads CASSQRRERSQETQYF. The DNA is TGTGCCAGCAGCCAGAGGCGGGAGCGGAGTCAAGAGACCCAGTACTTC. The rearrangement combines TRBV14 with TRBJ2-5; 7 bases in between match TRBD2. Trimming leaves V shorter by 3 bases and J shorter by 2 bases, with the junction holding 9 bases beyond the gene matches. The germline V gene gives CDR1 as SGHDN and CDR2 as FVKESK. Including the terminal cysteine and phenylalanine, the CDR3 comprises 16 residues. Only CDR3 DNA remains: 48 bases, in frame from the first base.